These T cell receptor beta chains were read from a single sample in a study of metastatic and nonmetastatic thyroid tumors. TCRdb reanalyzed the PCR reads with MiXCR. In the table there are approximately 20,000 clones, around 38% of which are singletons. The sequencing sample was made of tumor tissue. The receptors originated from a female donor with papillary thyroid cancer or a benign thyroid nodule (not recorded which). Some clones in this sample may be carry-over from other donors' samples. Each CDR3 is given with its conserved first and last residue. A D gene is named only where the DNA matches it firmly. The size entry is marked missing in some rows and otherwise reads once, few, many or a size class.

j_gene | abundance | v_gene | d_gene | CDR3nt | CDR3aa
TRBJ2-2 | few | TRBV2 | NA | TGTGCCAGCAGGGTAAGACAGCAGAACACCGGGGAGCTGTTTTTT | CASRVRQQNTGELFF
TRBJ2-1 | few | TRBV28 | NA | TGTGCCAGCAGTTTGTCGTCAGGGTTCGCCAATGAGCAGTTCTTC | CASSLSSGFANEQFF
TRBJ2-7 | NA | TRBV4-1 | NA | TGCGCCAGCAGCCAAGGGGGTCCTTACGAGCAGTACTTC | CASSQGGPYEQYF
TRBJ1-1 | NA | TRBV12-3/TRBV12-4 | NA | TGTGCCAGCAGTTTAATGGGGCAGGGAAGGACGAACACTGAAGCTTTCTTT | CASSLMGQGRTNTEAFF
TRBJ2-7 | few | TRBV20-1 | TRBD2 | TGCAGTGCTGGACCTAGCGGGAGTGACGAGCAGTACTTC | CSAGPSGSDEQYF
TRBJ2-3 | NA | TRBV6-4 | NA | TGTGCCAGCAGTGAAAAGACTACAGATACGCAGTATTTT | CASSEKTTDTQYF
TRBJ2-1 | NA | TRBV27 | TRBD2 | TGTGCCAGCAGTCCCCTAGCGGACTACAATGAGCAGTTCTTC | CASSPLADYNEQFF
TRBJ2-4 | NA | TRBV11-2 | NA | TGTGCCAGCAGCTTGGCAGGGGTGGCCATTCAGTACTTC | CASSLAGVAIQYF
TRBJ1-5 | NA | TRBV7-9 | NA | TGTGCCAGCACACGGACGGCAGATCAGCCCCAGCATTTT | CASTRTADQPQHF
TRBJ2-3 | NA | TRBV28 | TRBD2 | TGTGCCAGCAGTTTTGGCGGGGGGACAGATACGCAGTATTTT | CASSFGGGTDTQYF
TRBJ2-1 | NA | TRBV6-1 | NA | TGTGCCAGCAGTGAAGGAAGCGCCTCCTACAATGAGCAGTTCTTC | CASSEGSASYNEQFF
TRBJ2-6 | few | TRBV5-1 | NA | TGCGCCAGCAGTCGTACAGGAGGGGGGGCCAACGTCCTGACTTTC | CASSRTGGGANVLTF
TRBJ1-4 | NA | TRBV12-3/TRBV12-4 | NA | TGTGCCAGCAGTTTATCCGGATGGGGGGAAAAACTGTTTTTT | CASSLSGWGEKLFF
TRBJ2-7 | NA | TRBV28 | NA | TGTGCCAGCTCGAGGGGCGAGCAGTACTTC | CASSRGEQYF
TRBJ1-1 | few | TRBV12-3/TRBV12-4 | NA | TGTGCCAGCAGTCGGAAGAACACTGAAGCTTTCTTT | CASSRKNTEAFF
TRBJ1-2 | NA | TRBV6-2/TRBV6-3 | TRBD1 | TGTGCCAGCAAAGAGATCGACAGGGCCTCAGGCTACACCTTC | CASKEIDRASGYTF
TRBJ1-5 | NA | TRBV30 | TRBD1 | TGTGCCTGGAGTGTACAGAGGACAGGGGAAGGCAATCAGCCCCAGCATTTT | CAWSVQRTGEGNQPQHF
TRBJ1-6 | few | TRBV6-2/TRBV6-3 | NA | TGTGCCAGCAGTTACAGCTCCTATAATTCACCCCTCCACTTT | CASSYSSYNSPLHF
TRBJ1-2 | NA | TRBV12-3/TRBV12-4 | TRBD1 | TGTGCCAGCAGTTTAGGGACAGGCTATGGCTACACCTTC | CASSLGTGYGYTF
TRBJ2-7 | NA | TRBV4-1 | TRBD1 | TGCGCCAGCAGCCCCGGACAGGGCAATTCCTACGAGCAGTACTTC | CASSPGQGNSYEQYF
TRBJ2-7 | NA | TRBV27 | TRBD2 | TGTGCCAGCAGCCTAGCGGGAGGGAGGTACGAGCAGTACTTC | CASSLAGGRYEQYF
TRBJ1-1 | few | TRBV11-2 | NA | TGTGCCAGCAGCTTAGAGGGCAGCACTGAAGCTTTCTTT | CASSLEGSTEAFF
TRBJ2-1 | few | TRBV10-1 | TRBD1 | TGCGCCAGCAGTGAGTGGCAGGGGGTAGGTGAGCAGTTCTTC | CASSEWQGVGEQFF
TRBJ2-2 | NA | TRBV30 | NA | TGTGCCCATAAAGGCGCCAACACCGGGGAGCTGTTTTTT | CAHKGANTGELFF
TRBJ2-1 | NA | TRBV5-1 | NA | TGCGCCAGCTCGCAGGTGGATGAGCAGTTCTTC | CASSQVDEQFF
TRBJ1-2 | few | TRBV6-1 | NA | TGTGCCAGCAGTTGGGAAGGCCCCAACTATGGCTACACCTTC | CASSWEGPNYGYTF
TRBJ1-1 | NA | TRBV18 | TRBD1 | TGTGCCAGCTCTCTGGACAGGCTGAACACTGAAGCTTTCTTT | CASSLDRLNTEAFF
TRBJ2-5 | few | TRBV24-1 | TRBD1 | TGTGCCACCATCAGGGGGCAAGAGACCCAGTACTTC | CATIRGQETQYF
TRBJ2-2 | NA | TRBV5-1 | NA | TGCGCCAGCAGCCCCAGGGTGCTCCGGGAGCTGTTCTTT | CASSPRVLRELFF
TRBJ2-6 | few | TRBV6-1 | NA | TGTGCCAGCAGTTTGAGGGCCAACGTCCTGACTTTC | CASSLRANVLTF
TRBJ1-3 | NA | TRBV9 | TRBD1 | TGTGCCAGCAGCCCTACGACAGGGTTTGGTGGAAACACCATATATTTT | CASSPTTGFGGNTIYF
TRBJ1-1 | NA | TRBV30 | NA | TGTGCCTGGAGTTCTAGGGGAGCGAACACTGAAGCTTTCTTT | CAWSSRGANTEAFF
TRBJ1-2 | few | TRBV29-1 | TRBD1 | TGCAGCGTTGCTGAGGGGGCCACCGGCTATGGCTACACCTTC | CSVAEGATGYGYTF
TRBJ2-5 | NA | TRBV20-1 | NA | TGCAGTGCTAGATCAAACAGGTCACCTGGGGAGACCCAGTACTTC | CSARSNRSPGETQYF
TRBJ2-3 | NA | TRBV28 | TRBD1 | TGTGCCAGCAAGGGGACAGCTACAGATACGCAGTATTTT | CASKGTATDTQYF
TRBJ2-7 | NA | TRBV6-5 | TRBD2 | TGTGCCAGCAGTTACGCCGGGGGGAATTCCTACGAGCAGTACTTC | CASSYAGGNSYEQYF
TRBJ2-1 | NA | TRBV11-2 | TRBD2 | TGTGCCAGCAGCTTATCCATATTAGCGGGGGGCCCCTACAATGAGCAGTTCTTC | CASSLSILAGGPYNEQFF
TRBJ2-3 | few | TRBV25-1 | NA | TGTGCCAGCAGTGATCAGAATGTTGTAGATACGCAGTATTTT | CASSDQNVVDTQYF
TRBJ1-5 | NA | TRBV7-2 | NA | TGTGCCAGCAGCGCAGGGTTGAACAATCAGCCCCAGCATTTT | CASSAGLNNQPQHF
TRBJ1-1 | few | TRBV10-3 | NA | TGTGCCATCAGTCGACAGTCACACACCGACACTGAAGCTTTCTTT | CAISRQSHTDTEAFF
TRBJ1-1 | few | TRBV7-3 | TRBD1 | TGTGCCAGCAGATCGGACAGGGTGGCACCTGAAGCTTTCTTT | CASRSDRVAPEAFF
TRBJ2-7 | NA | TRBV28 | NA | TGTGCCAGCAGTGGGAACTCCTACGAGCAGTACTTC | CASSGNSYEQYF
TRBJ2-5 | few | TRBV15 | NA | TGTGCCACCAGCAGACTAGGGGGGGAGACCCAGTACTTC | CATSRLGGETQYF
TRBJ2-2 | few | TRBV7-9 | NA | TGTGCCAGTCACAGGGTCTCCGGGGAGCTGTTTTTT | CASHRVSGELFF
TRBJ2-7 | NA | TRBV4-1 | NA | TGCGCCAGCAGCCAAGGAACAGACTACGAGCAGTACTTC | CASSQGTDYEQYF
TRBJ1-3 | few | TRBV6-1 | NA | TGTGCCAGCAGTGCTGTAGGCGAGGGAAACACCATATATTTT | CASSAVGEGNTIYF
TRBJ1-6 | few | TRBV6-5 | TRBD1 | TGTGCCAGCAGTTACTCAGGGGGCAATTCACCCCTCCACTTT | CASSYSGGNSPLHF
TRBJ2-2 | NA | TRBV6-2/TRBV6-3 | NA | TGTGCCAGCAGTTCGGGAAGAAACACCGGGGAGCTGTTTTTT | CASSSGRNTGELFF
TRBJ1-2 | few | TRBV28 | NA | TGTGCCAGCACCCTCCGCAGGGCTAATTATGGCTACACCTTC | CASTLRRANYGYTF
TRBJ2-7 | NA | TRBV30 | NA | TGTGCCTGGAGTGGGATAACCTACGAGCAGTACTTC | CAWSGITYEQYF
TRBJ2-1 | NA | TRBV5-1 | NA | TGCGCCAGCAGCTTGGGAAGAGGAGCTTACAATGAGCAGTTCTTC | CASSLGRGAYNEQFF
TRBJ2-1 | NA | TRBV18 | NA | TGTGCCAGCTCAGTCCAGACAGGAAGCTCCTACAATGAGCAGTTCTTC | CASSVQTGSSYNEQFF
TRBJ2-7 | few | TRBV12-3/TRBV12-4 | NA | TGTGCCAGCAGTTTAGCGGGGGGTAACGAGCAGTACTTC | CASSLAGGNEQYF
TRBJ1-5 | few | TRBV9 | TRBD1 | TGTGCCAGCAGCGTAGGGCAGGGGGCAGGTCAGCCCCAGCATTTT | CASSVGQGAGQPQHF